This T cell receptor beta chain was sequenced during a study of blood T cell repertoires in COVID-19. In this sample, this clone turned up a few times. Germline V CDR1 and CDR2: MRHNA, SNTAGT. After removal of 4 bases from V and 5 bases from J, the junction contained 9 bases not matched to a gene. The CDR3 sequence is 16 residues long. Per the authors' pipeline: It was from reference gene primer amplification that nucleated cell counts were estimated. The repertoire was sequenced with immunoSEQ multiplex PCR; TCRdb's copy has only in-frame clones and lacks some. Clonal size and the V and J genes are those of that table, whereas D and trimming came from the DNA. This sample yields about 250,000 clones, of which around 88% are seen a single time; approximately 6% belongs to the top ten.

Sample: peripheral blood. This clonotype originated in a woman aged 30 to 39 with COVID-19, enrolled during active disease. This chain uses TRBV6-4 with TRBJ2-1; TRBD1 agrees at 9 bases. The CDR3 spells CASSVDIGTGNNEQFF. The CDR3 DNA is TGTGCCAGCAGTGTCGATATCGGGACAGGGAACAATGAGCAGTTCTTC.